This is a list of T cell receptor beta chains from one sample in a study of regulatory T cells in long-lasting Graves disease. From the multiplex PCR reads, TCRdb called clonotypes with MiXCR, one entry per CDR3 protein. The table lists a few hundred thousand distinct CDR3 sequences, roughly a fifth of them singletons. The sample was also linked to a second study, of T cells in Graves' hyperthyroidism and ophthalmopathy.

The material was peripheral blood mononuclear cells (PBMCs), obtained at new diagnosis, from a patient treated with antithyroid drugs. Every receptor here comes from a woman aged 30 to 39 with Graves disease. Both conserved end residues are part of each CDR3. D genes are given only for firm matches. Clone size appears in some rows only: once, few, many, or a class for an expanded clone.

v_call	d_call	j_call	cdr3_length	clone_size	cdr3_aa	cdr3_nt
TRBV19	NA	TRBJ1-1	15	many	CASSIGGRGNTEAFF	TGTGCCAGTAGTATCGGCGGCAGGGGAAACACTGAAGCTTTCTTT
TRBV20-1	TRBD1	TRBJ1-1	17	NA	CSAGIPGQGAGGTEAFF	TGCAGTGCTGGTATCCCGGGACAGGGGGCGGGAGGCACTGAAGCTTTCTTT
TRBV3-1	NA	TRBJ2-4	14	many	CASSQKKAKNIQYF	TGTGCCAGCAGCCAGAAGAAGGCCAAAAACATTCAGTACTTC
TRBV18	TRBD1	TRBJ2-1	16	many	CASSPPDRVEGNEQFF	TGTGCCAGCTCACCACCCGACAGGGTCGAGGGCAATGAGCAGTTCTTC
TRBV25-1	NA	TRBJ1-2	12	many	CASSDIGYGYTF	TGTGCCAGCAGTGATATTGGATATGGCTACACCTTC
TRBV24-1	NA	TRBJ1-2	14	many	CATSVGSANYGYTF	TGTGCCACCAGTGTGGGGTCGGCTAACTATGGCTACACCTTC
TRBV4-1	NA	TRBJ1-4	17	few	CASSQEGRLATNEKLFF	TGCGCCAGCAGCCAAGAAGGACGGTTAGCAACTAATGAAAAACTGTTTTTT
TRBV4-1	TRBD2	TRBJ2-5	16	NA	CASSRAGTERSETQYF	TGCGCCAGCAGCCGAGCGGGAACGGAAAGGTCGGAGACCCAGTACTTC
TRBV29-1	TRBD1	TRBJ2-7	17	many	CSVAAGEGRDRVYEQYF	TGCAGCGTTGCGGCAGGGGAGGGAAGGGACAGGGTCTACGAGCAGTACTTC
TRBV28	NA	TRBJ1-1	20	many	CASSWWRFRAEPYPNTEAFF	TGTGCCAGCAGTTGGTGGCGATTCCGGGCCGAGCCATATCCGAACACTGAAGCTTTCTTT
TRBV5-6	TRBD1	TRBJ2-7	17	NA	CASSFDDRGPGFYEQYF	TGTGCCAGCAGCTTCGATGACAGGGGCCCCGGATTCTACGAGCAGTACTTC
TRBV27	TRBD1	TRBJ1-5	15	many	CASRQTGSGNQPQHF	TGTGCCAGCAGGCAGACAGGGTCTGGCAATCAGCCCCAGCATTTT
TRBV6-1	TRBD1	TRBJ1-1	16	many	CASSAGDRGRFTEAFF	TGTGCCAGCAGTGCGGGGGACAGGGGGCGATTCACTGAAGCTTTCTTT
TRBV27	TRBD1	TRBJ2-5	13	once	CASSSTGDETQYF	TGTGCCAGCAGCTCGACAGGGGACGAGACCCAGTACTTC
TRBV5-8	TRBD1	TRBJ2-2	16	once	CASSPGTGKPTGELFF	TGTGCCAGCAGCCCAGGGACAGGGAAACCCACCGGGGAGCTGTTTTTT
TRBV28	NA	TRBJ2-5	14	many	CASSFRGTQETQYF	TGTGCCAGCAGTTTTCGGGGGACCCAAGAGACCCAGTACTTC
TRBV30	NA	TRBJ1-3	15	NA	CAWSVLGLSGNTIYF	TGTGCCTGGAGTGTCTTGGGGCTCTCTGGAAACACCATATATTTT
TRBV30	NA	TRBJ2-7	14	many	CAWSGGTVTYEQYF	TGTGCCTGGAGTGGCGGGACAGTCACCTACGAGCAGTACTTC
TRBV7-9	TRBD2	TRBJ2-5	16	many	CASSLGLAGGQETQYF	TGTGCCAGCAGCTTAGGACTAGCGGGGGGACAAGAGACCCAGTACTTC
TRBV30	NA	TRBJ1-1	14	few	CAWRSGTTNTEAFF	TGTGCCTGGAGATCCGGGACAACGAACACTGAAGCTTTCTTT
TRBV28	TRBD1	TRBJ1-1	16	many	CASSLIQGAGDTEAFF	TGTGCCAGCAGTTTGATCCAGGGGGCTGGGGACACTGAAGCTTTCTTT
TRBV9	NA	TRBJ2-7	17	many	CASSTPRLGGQPYEQYF	TGTGCCAGCAGCACGCCCCGGCTCGGGGGGCAACCCTACGAGCAGTACTTC
TRBV28	TRBD1	TRBJ2-1	13	NA	CASSGNRGLEQFF	TGTGCCAGCAGTGGTAACAGGGGGCTCGAGCAGTTCTTC
TRBV20-1	TRBD1	TRBJ2-5	16	many	CSASTPPGQGKETQYF	TGCAGTGCTAGCACACCCCCCGGACAGGGGAAAGAGACCCAGTACTTC
TRBV11-3	NA	TRBJ1-2	13	many	CASSPKGYYGYTF	TGTGCCAGCAGCCCCAAAGGGTACTATGGCTACACCTTC
TRBV10-2	TRBD2	TRBJ2-7	14	many	CASTGAGVYHEQYF	TGCGCCAGCACTGGGGCGGGAGTTTACCACGAGCAGTACTTC
TRBV30	NA	TRBJ1-1	13	many	CAWSARVRPEAFF	TGTGCCTGGAGTGCCAGGGTGAGGCCTGAAGCTTTCTTT
TRBV20-1	NA	TRBJ2-3	17	many	CSARALPGYSSTDTQYF	TGCAGTGCTAGAGCCCTCCCGGGCTACTCTAGCACAGATACGCAGTATTTT
TRBV11-2	NA	TRBJ2-1	14	NA	CASSRTRDVNEQFF	TGTGCCAGCAGCCGCACCCGGGACGTCAATGAGCAGTTCTTC
TRBV29-1	NA	TRBJ2-1	12	many	CSVYWDRNEQFF	TGCAGCGTATACTGGGATCGCAATGAGCAGTTCTTC
TRBV20-1	TRBD1	TRBJ1-2	15	many	CSAPSQGGGSYGYTF	TGCAGTGCTCCTTCCCAGGGGGGGGGCAGCTATGGCTACACCTTC
TRBV6-2/TRBV6-3	NA	TRBJ1-1	16	NA	CASSTGKVGSDTEAFF	TGTGCCAGCAGCACAGGGAAGGTTGGGAGTGACACTGAAGCTTTCTTT
TRBV2	NA	TRBJ2-3	16	many	CASSEGRASSTDTQYF	TGTGCCAGCAGTGAAGGAAGGGCCTCTAGCACAGATACGCAGTATTTT
TRBV2	NA	TRBJ2-5	12	NA	CASSEVLETQYF	TGTGCCAGCAGTGAAGTGTTAGAGACCCAGTACTTC
TRBV6-5	TRBD1	TRBJ1-2	15	many	CASSYGGRGAYGYTF	TGTGCCAGCAGTTACGGTGGCAGGGGGGCCTATGGCTACACCTTC
TRBV28	TRBD2	TRBJ2-4	15	many	CASTSGSTAKNIQYF	TGTGCCAGCACCAGCGGGAGTACGGCCAAAAACATTCAGTACTTC
TRBV28	NA	TRBJ2-5	13	many	CASLQGGQETQYF	TGTGCCAGCCTTCAGGGGGGGCAAGAGACCCAGTACTTC
TRBV20-1	NA	TRBJ1-5	15	few	CSAMQGNRGGQPQHF	TGCAGTGCTATGCAGGGTAATAGGGGAGGTCAGCCCCAGCATTTT
TRBV7-9	TRBD1	TRBJ2-7	14	many	CASSFSDRGKEQYF	TGTGCCAGCAGCTTCTCGGACAGGGGAAAAGAGCAGTACTTC
TRBV9	NA	TRBJ1-1	15	many	CASSPRGFKDTEAFF	TGTGCCAGCAGCCCCAGAGGGTTTAAGGACACTGAAGCTTTCTTT
TRBV19	TRBD1	TRBJ1-2	13	many	CASSLQGDYGYTF	TGTGCCAGTAGCCTGCAGGGGGACTATGGCTACACCTTC
TRBV7-2	NA	TRBJ2-2	18	many	CASSYPRGGMANTGELFF	TGTGCCAGCAGCTATCCTCGTGGCGGGATGGCGAACACCGGGGAGCTGTTTTTT
TRBV6-5	NA	TRBJ1-1	15	many	CASSYGTNPGTEAFF	TGTGCCAGCAGTTACGGGACAAACCCGGGGACTGAAGCTTTCTTT